One T cell receptor beta chain is described in this entry. Antigen: not known. Primers for the PCR totalled 60 Vbeta and 13 Jbeta. The protocol was immunoSEQ multiplex PCR, while the TCRdb copy is restricted to in-frame clones and leaves out a portion. The sample features about 52,000 clones, with 12% in its top ten. This sample stems from a study of cytomegalovirus exposure and HLA in healthy donors. Study-level points and caveats: A later analysis associated 16,000 or so TCR beta sequences with HLA alleles at a 0.05 false discovery rate. Immune exposure information comprised only CMV serostatus. Later work found most CMV-associated TCR beta chains apparently HLA-restricted.

Sequences were obtained from PBMCs. This TCR derives from an older woman in good health and CMV-seropositive.

CDR3 nucleotide sequence: TGTGCCAGCAGCGTAGATCGGGGGGCCACAGATACGCAGTATTTT. It translates to CASSVDRGATDTQYF. This rearrangement joins TRBV9 to TRBJ2-3; a weak D match, TRBD2 (7 bases). CDR1 and CDR2 from the germline V gene are SGDLS and YYNGEE. The CDR3 has 15 amino acids. V was pared by 0 bases and J by 2 bases, with 10 bases between. The entire variable domain, with the rest obtained from reference TRBV9 and TRBJ2-3, is as follows: DSGVTQTPKHLITATGQRVTLRCSPRSGDLSVYWYQQSLDQGLQFLIQYYNGEERAKGNILERFSAQQFPDLHSELNLSSLELGDSALYFCASSVDRGATDTQYFGPGTRLTVL.